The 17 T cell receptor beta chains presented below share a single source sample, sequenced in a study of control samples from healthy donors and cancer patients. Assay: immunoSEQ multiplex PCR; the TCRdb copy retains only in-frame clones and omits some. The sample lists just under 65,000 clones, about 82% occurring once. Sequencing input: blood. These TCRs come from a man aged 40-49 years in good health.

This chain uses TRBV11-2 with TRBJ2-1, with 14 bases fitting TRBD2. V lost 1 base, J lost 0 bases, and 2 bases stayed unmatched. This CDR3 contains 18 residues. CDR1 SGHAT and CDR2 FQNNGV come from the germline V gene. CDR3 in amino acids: CASSLAGTSGGSYNEQFF. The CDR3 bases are TGTGCCAGCAGCTTAGCTGGGACTAGCGGGGGCTCCTACAATGAGCAGTTCTTC.

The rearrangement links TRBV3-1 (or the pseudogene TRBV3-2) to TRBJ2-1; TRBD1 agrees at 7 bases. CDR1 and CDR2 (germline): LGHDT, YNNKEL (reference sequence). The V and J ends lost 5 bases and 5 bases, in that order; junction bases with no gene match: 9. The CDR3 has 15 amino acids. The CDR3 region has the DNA TGTGCCAGCAGCGCTCGACAGGGTTTTAACAATGAGCAGTTCTTC. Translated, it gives CASSARQGFNNEQFF.

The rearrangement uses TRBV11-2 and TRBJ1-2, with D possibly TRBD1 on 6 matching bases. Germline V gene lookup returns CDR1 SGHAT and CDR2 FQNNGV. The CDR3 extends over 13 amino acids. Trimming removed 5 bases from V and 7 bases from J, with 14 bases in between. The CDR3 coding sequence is TGTGCCAGCAGCCTCCCGTACAGGGTTGGCTACACCTTC. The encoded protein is CASSLPYRVGYTF.

DNA for the CDR3: TGCGCCAGCAGCTTGTCCCGACTAGCGGGAGGGAAGGAGACCCAGTACTTC. Translation: CASSLSRLAGGKETQYF. The genes are TRBV5-1 and TRBJ2-5, with 14 bases that match TRBD2. Germline V gene sequence: CDR1 SGHRS, CDR2 YFSETQ. Trimming took 1 base from V and 5 from J; bases not matched to a gene: 7. This CDR3 spans 17 amino acids.

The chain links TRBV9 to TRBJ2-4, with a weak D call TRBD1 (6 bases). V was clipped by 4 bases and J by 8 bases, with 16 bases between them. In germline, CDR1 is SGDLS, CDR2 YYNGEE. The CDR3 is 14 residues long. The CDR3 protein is CASSPPGRGDIQYF. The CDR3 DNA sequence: TGTGCCAGCAGCCCCCCCGGCAGGGGAGACATTCAGTACTTC.

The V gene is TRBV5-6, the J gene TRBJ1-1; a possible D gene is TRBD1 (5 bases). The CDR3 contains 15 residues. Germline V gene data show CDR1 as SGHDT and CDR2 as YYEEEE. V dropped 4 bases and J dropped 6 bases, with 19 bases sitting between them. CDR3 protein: CASSPTPQVQAEAFF. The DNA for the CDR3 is TGTGCCAGCAGCCCCACCCCGCAGGTACAGGCTGAAGCTTTCTTT. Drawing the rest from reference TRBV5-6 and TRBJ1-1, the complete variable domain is DAGVTQSPTHLIKTRGQQVTLRCSPKSGHDTVSWYQQALGQGPQFIFQYYEEEERQRGNFPDRFSGHQFPNYSSELNVNALLLGDSALYLCASSPTPQVQAEAFFGQGTRLTVV.

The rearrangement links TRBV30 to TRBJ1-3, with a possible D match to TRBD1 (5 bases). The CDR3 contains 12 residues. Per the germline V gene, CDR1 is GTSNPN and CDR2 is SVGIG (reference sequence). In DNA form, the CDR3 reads TGTGCACAGACAGTAGCTGGAAACACCATATATTTT. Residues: CAQTVAGNTIYF.

CDR3 region: CASSLRQGRYEQYF. As DNA, the CDR3 is TGTGCCAGCAGTTTAAGACAAGGGAGGTACGAGCAGTACTTC. The chain combines TRBV27 with TRBJ2-7, with D tentatively TRBD2 (6 bases). Germline V gene lookup returns CDR1 MNHEY and CDR2 SMNVEV (reference sequence). Trimming pared 2 bases from V and 4 bases from J, leaving 12 bases between. The CDR3 has 14 amino acids.

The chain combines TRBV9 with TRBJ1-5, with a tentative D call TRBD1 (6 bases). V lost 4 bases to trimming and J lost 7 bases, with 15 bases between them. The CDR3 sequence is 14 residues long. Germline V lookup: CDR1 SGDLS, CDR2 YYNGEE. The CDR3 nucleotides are TGTGCCAGCAGCCCGGGGGGGGCCGGCCAGCCCCAGCATTTT. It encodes CASSPGGAGQPQHF.

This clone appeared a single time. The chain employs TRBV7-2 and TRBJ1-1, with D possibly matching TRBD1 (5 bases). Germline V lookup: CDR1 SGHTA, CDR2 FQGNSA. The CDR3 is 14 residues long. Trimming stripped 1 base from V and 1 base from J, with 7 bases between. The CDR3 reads CASSLGGGNTEAFF. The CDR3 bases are TGTGCCAGCAGCTTAGGGGGGGGGAACACTGAAGCTTTCTTT.

This chain's CDR3 is CSVEEIPRDEQFF. The CDR3 bases are TGCAGCGTTGAAGAAATACCGCGAGATGAGCAGTTCTTC. The chain uses TRBV29-1 and TRBJ2-1; no reliable D call. The V gene's germline CDR1 is SQVTM and CDR2 ANQGSEA. V was trimmed by 0 bases and J by 8 bases, leaving 11 bases between them. CDR3 length equals 13 residues.

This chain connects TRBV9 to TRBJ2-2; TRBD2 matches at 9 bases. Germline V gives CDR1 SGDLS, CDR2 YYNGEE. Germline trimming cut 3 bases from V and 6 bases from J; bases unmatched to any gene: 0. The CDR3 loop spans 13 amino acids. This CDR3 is CASSGTSAGELFF. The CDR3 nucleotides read TGTGCCAGCAGCGGGACTAGCGCCGGGGAGCTGTTTTTT.

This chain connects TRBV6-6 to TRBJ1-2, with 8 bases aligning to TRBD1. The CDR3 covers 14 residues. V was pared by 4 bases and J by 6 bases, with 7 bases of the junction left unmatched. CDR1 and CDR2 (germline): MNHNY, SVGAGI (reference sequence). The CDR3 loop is CASSSTGEAHGYTF. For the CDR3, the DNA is TGTGCCAGCAGTTCGACAGGGGAGGCGCATGGCTACACCTTC.

CDR3 residues: CASSFNGGATYEQYF. The CDR3 DNA reads as TGTGCCAGCAGCTTCAACGGGGGTGCTACCTACGAGCAGTACTTC. This sequence joins TRBV7-2 and TRBJ2-7, with D possibly TRBD2 on 6 matching bases. Germline V lookup: CDR1 SGHTA, CDR2 FQGNSA. This CDR3 has 15 amino acids. Trimming pared 3 bases from V and 2 bases from J, leaving 14 bases between.

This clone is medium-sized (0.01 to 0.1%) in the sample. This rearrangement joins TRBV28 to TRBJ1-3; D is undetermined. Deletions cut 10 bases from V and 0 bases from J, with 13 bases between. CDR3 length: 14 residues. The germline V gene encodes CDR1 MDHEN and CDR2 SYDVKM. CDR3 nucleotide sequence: TGTGCCACCGGAGGCCGGAGCTCTGGAAACACCATATATTTT. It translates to CATGGRSSGNTIYF.

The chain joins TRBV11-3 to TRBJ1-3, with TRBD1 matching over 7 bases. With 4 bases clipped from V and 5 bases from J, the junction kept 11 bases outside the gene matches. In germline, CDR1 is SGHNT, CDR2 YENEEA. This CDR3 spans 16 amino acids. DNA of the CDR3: TGTGCCAGCAGCTCCGCTACCCCGGGACAGCGAAACACCATATATTTT. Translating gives CASSSATPGQRNTIYF.

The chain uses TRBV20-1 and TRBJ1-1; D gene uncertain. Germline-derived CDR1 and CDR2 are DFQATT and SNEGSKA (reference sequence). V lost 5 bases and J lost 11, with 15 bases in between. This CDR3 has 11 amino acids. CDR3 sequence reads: CSAYMQNAAFF. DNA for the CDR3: TGCAGTGCTTATATGCAGAATGCGGCTTTCTTT.